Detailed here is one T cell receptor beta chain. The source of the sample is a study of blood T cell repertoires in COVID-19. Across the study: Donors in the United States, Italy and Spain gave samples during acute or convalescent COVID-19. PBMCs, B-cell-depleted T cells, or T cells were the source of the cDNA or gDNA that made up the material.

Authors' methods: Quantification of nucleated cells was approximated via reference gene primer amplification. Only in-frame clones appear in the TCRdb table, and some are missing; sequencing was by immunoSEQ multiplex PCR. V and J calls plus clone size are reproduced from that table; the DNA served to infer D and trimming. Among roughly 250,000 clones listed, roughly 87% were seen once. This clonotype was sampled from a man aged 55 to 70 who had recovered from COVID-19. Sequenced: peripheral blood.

CDR3 sequence: CASSIDSNEQFF. DNA for the CDR3: TGTGCCAGCAGTATCGACAGCAATGAGCAGTTCTTC. The gene calls are TRBV2 and TRBJ2-1; the D gene is possibly TRBD1 (5 bases). With 5 bases removed from V and 6 bases from J, the gap between germline ends came to 8 bases. The CDR3 contains 12 residues. In germline, CDR1 is SNHLY, CDR2 FYNNEI.